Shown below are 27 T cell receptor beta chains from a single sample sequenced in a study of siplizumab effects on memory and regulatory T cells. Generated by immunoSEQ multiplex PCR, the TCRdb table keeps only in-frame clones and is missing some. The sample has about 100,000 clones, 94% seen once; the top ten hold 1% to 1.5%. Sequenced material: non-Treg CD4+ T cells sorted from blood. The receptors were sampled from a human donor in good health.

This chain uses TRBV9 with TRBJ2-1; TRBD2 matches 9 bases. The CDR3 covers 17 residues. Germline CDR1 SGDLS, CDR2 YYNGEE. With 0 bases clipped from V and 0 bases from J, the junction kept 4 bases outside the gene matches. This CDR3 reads CASSVEGSGSSYNEQFF. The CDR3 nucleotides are TGTGCCAGCAGCGTAGAGGGTAGCGGGAGCTCCTACAATGAGCAGTTCTTC.

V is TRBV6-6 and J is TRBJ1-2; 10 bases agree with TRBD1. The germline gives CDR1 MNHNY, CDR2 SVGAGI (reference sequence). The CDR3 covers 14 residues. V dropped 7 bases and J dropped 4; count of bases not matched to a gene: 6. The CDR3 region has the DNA TGTGCCAGCAAACTGACAGGGGGCTCCTATGGCTACACCTTC. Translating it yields CASKLTGGSYGYTF.

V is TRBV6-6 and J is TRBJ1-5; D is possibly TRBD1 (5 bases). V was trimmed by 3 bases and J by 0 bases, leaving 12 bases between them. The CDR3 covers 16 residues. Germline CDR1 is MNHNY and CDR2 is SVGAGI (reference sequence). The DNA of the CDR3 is TGTGCCAGCAGTTATCGGGGGGGGTATAGCAATCAGCCCCAGCATTTT. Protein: CASSYRGGYSNQPQHF.

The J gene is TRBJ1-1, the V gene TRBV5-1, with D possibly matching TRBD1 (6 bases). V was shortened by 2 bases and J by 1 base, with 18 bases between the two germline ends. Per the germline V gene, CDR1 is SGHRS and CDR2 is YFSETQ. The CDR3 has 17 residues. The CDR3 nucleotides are TGCGCCAGCAGCTTTCGTCCAGGGGAAATGGAGAACACTGAAGCTTTCTTT. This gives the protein CASSFRPGEMENTEAFF.

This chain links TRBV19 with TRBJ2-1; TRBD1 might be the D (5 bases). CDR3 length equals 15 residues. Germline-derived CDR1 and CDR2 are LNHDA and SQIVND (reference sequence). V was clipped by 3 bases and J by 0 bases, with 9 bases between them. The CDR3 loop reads CASSIEDSSYNEQFF. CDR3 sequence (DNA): TGTGCCAGTAGTATCGAAGACAGCTCCTACAATGAGCAGTTCTTC.

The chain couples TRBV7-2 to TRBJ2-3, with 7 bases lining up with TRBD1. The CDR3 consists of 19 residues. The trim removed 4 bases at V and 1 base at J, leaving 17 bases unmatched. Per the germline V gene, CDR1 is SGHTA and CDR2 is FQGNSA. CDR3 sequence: CASSSRIDRARIGTDTQYF. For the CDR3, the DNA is TGTGCCAGCAGCTCACGAATAGACAGGGCGAGAATCGGCACAGATACGCAGTATTTT.

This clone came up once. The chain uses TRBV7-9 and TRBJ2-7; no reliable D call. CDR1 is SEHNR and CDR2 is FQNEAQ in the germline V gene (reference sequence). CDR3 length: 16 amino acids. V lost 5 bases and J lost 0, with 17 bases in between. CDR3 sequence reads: CASSTLVRADSYEQYF. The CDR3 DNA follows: TGTGCCAGCAGCACATTGGTTAGGGCTGACTCCTACGAGCAGTACTTC.

DNA for the CDR3: TGTGCCAGCAGCTTCCAGGGCGGGGACTATGGCTACACCTTC. It codes for CASSFQGGDYGYTF. The chain combines TRBV7-2 with TRBJ1-2; D is perhaps TRBD1 (5 bases). V was cut by 3 bases and J by 3 bases, with 11 bases left in between. CDR3 size: 14 residues. CDR1 and CDR2 (germline): SGHTA, FQGNSA.

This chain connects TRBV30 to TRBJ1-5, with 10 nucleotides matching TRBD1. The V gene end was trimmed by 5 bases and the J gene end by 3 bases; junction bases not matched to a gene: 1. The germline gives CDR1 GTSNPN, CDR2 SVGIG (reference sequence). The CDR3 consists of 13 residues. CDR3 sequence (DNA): TGTGCCTGGGACAGGGGGCCCAATCAGCCCCAGCATTTT. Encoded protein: CAWDRGPNQPQHF. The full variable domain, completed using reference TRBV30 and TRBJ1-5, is SQTIHQWPATLVQPVGSPLSLECTVEGTSNPNLYWYRQAAGRGLQLLFYSVGIGQISSEVPQNLSASRPQDRQFILSSKKLLLSDSGFYLCAWDRGPNQPQHFGDGTRLSIL.

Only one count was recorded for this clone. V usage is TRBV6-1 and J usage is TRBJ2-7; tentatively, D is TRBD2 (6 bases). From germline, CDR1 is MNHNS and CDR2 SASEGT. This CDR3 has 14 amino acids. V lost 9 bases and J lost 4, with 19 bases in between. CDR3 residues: CASNSGPGGYEQYF. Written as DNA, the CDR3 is TGTGCCAGTAACAGCGGACCTGGGGGGTACGAGCAGTACTTC.

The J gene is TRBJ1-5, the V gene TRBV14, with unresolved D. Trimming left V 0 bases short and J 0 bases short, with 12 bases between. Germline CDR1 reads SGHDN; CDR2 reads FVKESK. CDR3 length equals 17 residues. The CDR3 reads CASSQENSRYSNQPQHF. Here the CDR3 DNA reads TGTGCCAGCAGCCAAGAGAACAGCCGATATAGCAATCAGCCCCAGCATTTT.

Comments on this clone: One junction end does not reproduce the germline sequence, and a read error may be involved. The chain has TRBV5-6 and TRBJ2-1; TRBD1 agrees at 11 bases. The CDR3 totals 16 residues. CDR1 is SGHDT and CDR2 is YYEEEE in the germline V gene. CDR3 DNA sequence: TGTGCCAGCAGCCTGGGGCACGGACAGGGGGCCTCTCGCCAGGTCTTC. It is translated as CASSLGHGQGASRQVF.

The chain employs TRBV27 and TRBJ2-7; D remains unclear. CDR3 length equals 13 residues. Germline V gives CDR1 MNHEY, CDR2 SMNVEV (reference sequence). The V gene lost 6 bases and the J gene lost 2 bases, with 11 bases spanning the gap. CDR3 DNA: TGTGCCAGCAGGAATGGTGGAACCTACGAGCAGTACTTC. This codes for CASRNGGTYEQYF.

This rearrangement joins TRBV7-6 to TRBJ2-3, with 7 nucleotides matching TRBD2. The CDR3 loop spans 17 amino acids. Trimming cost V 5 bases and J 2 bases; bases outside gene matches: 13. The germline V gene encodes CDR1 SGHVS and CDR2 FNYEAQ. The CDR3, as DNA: TGTGCCAGCAGCCCCCAGAGTGGGGGACTACCCACAGATACGCAGTATTTT. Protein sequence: CASSPQSGGLPTDTQYF.

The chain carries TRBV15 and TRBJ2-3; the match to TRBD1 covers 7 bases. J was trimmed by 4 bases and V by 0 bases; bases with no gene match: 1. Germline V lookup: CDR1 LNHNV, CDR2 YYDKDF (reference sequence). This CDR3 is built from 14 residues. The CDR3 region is CATSRDQGADTQYF. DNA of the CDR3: TGTGCCACCAGCAGAGACCAGGGGGCAGATACGCAGTATTTT.

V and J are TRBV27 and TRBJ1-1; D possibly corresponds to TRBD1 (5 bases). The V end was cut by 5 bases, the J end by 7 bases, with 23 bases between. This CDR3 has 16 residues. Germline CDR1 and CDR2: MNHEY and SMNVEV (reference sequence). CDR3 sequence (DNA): TGTGCCAGCAGTCCGCTGGGAGGCAGGGTGTTATATGAAGCTTTCTTT. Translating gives CASSPLGGRVLYEAFF.

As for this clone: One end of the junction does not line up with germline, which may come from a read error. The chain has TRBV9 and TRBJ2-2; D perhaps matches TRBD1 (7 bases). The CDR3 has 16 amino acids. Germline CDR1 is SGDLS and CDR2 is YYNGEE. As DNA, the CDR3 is TGTGCCAGCAGCCCCCGCAGGGGGGCGAACGCCGGGGAGCTGTTTTTT. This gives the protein CASSPRRGANAGELFF.

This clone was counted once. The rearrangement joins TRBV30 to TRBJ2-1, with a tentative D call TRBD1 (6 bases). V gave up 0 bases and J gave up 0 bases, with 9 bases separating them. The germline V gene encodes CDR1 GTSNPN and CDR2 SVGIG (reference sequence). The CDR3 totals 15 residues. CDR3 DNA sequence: TGTGCCTGGAGTGTAGGGACAAGCTCCTACAATGAGCAGTTCTTC. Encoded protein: CAWSVGTSSYNEQFF.

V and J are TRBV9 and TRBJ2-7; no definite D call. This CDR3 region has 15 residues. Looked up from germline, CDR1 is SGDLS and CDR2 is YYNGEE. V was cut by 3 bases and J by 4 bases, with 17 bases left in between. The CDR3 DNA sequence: TGTGCCAGCAGCGCGTTAAAGGGCAGTGGATACGAGCAGTACTTC. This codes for CASSALKGSGYEQYF.

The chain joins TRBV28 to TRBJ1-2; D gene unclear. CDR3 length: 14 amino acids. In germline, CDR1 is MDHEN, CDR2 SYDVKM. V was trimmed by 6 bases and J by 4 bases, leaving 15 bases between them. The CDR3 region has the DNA TGTGCCAGCAGGACGTTGGCGGCTGGCTATGGCTACACCTTC. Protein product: CASRTLAAGYGYTF.

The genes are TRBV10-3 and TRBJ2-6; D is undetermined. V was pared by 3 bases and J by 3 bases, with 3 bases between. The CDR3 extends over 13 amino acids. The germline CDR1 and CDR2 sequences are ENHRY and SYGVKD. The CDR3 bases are TGTGCCATCAGTGATGGTGGGGCCAACGTCCTGACTTTC. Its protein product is CAISDGGANVLTF.

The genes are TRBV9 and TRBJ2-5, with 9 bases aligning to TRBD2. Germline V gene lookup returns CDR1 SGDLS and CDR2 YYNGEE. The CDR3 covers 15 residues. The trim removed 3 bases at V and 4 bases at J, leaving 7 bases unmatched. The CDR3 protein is CASSASAGGVETQYF. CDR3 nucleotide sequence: TGTGCCAGCAGCGCCTCAGCGGGAGGAGTAGAGACCCAGTACTTC.

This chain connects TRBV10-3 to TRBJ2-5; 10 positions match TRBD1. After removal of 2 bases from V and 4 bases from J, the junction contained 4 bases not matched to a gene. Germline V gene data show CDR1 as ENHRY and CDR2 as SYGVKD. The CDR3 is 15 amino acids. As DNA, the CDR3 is TGTGCCATCAGTGAGACGGGACAGGGGCGAGAGACCCAGTACTTC. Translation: CAISETGQGRETQYF.

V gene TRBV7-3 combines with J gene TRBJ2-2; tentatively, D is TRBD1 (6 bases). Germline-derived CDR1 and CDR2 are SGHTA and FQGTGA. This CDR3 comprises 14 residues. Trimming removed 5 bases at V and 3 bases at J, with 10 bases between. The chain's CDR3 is CASSEGVDTGELFF. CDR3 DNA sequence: TGTGCCAGCAGCGAGGGGGTGGACACCGGGGAGCTGTTTTTT.

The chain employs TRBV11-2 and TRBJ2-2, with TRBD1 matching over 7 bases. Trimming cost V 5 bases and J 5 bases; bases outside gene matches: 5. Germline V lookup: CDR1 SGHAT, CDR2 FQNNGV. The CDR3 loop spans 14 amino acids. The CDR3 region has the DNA TGTGCCAGCAGCGGGTCAGGGGGAACCGGGGAGCTGTTTTTT. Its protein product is CASSGSGGTGELFF. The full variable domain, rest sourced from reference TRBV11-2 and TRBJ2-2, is EAGVAQSPRYKIIEKRQSVAFWCNPISGHATLYWYQQILGQGPKLLIQFQNNGVVDDSQLPKDRFSAERLKGVDSTLKIQPAKLEDSAVYLCASSGSGGTGELFFGEGSRLTVL.

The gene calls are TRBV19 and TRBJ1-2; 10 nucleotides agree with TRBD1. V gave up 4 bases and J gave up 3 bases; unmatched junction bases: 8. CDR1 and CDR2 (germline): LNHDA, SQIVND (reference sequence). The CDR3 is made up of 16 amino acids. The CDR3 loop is CASSRDGQGEHYGYTF. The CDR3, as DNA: TGTGCCAGTAGTAGGGATGGACAGGGGGAGCACTATGGCTACACCTTC.

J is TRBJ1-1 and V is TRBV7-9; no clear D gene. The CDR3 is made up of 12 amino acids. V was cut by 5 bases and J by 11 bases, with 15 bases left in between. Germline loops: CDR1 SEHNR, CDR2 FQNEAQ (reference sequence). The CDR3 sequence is CASSPESWVAFF. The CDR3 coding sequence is TGTGCCAGCAGCCCCGAAAGTTGGGTGGCTTTCTTT.